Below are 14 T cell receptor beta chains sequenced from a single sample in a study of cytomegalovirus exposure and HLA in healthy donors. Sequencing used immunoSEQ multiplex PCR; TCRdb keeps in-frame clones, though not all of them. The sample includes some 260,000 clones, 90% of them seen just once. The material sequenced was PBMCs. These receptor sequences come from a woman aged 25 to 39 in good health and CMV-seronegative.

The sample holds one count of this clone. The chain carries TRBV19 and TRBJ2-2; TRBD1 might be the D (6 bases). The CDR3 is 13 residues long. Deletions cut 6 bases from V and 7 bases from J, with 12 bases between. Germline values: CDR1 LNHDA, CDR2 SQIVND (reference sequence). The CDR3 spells CASSGTGYGELFF. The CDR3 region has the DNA TGTGCCAGTAGCGGCACAGGGTACGGGGAGCTGTTTTTT.

As DNA, the CDR3 is TGTGCCAGCAGCTTAGAGCTAGCCCCAAACTACGAGCAGTACTTC. Translating it yields CASSLELAPNYEQYF. The chain recombines TRBV11-2 with TRBJ2-7; perhaps TRBD2 as D (5 bases). The CDR3 has 15 residues. Looked up from germline, CDR1 is SGHAT and CDR2 is FQNNGV. V dropped 0 bases and J dropped 3 bases, with 12 bases sitting between them.

CDR3 protein: CAWSAGTIGEQFF. DNA for the CDR3: TGTGCCTGGAGCGCCGGGACTATAGGTGAGCAGTTCTTC. V usage is TRBV30 and J usage is TRBJ2-1; 7 bases match TRBD2. CDR3 length: 13 amino acids. CDR1 GTSNPN and CDR2 SVGIG come from the germline V gene (reference sequence). Trimming removed 3 bases from V and 9 bases from J; junction bases left unmatched: 8.

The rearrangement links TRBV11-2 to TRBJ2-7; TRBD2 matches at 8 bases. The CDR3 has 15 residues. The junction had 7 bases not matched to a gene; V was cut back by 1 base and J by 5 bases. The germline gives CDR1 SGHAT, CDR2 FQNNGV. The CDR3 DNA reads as TGTGCCAGCAGCTTAGGGGCAGCGGGGGTTGACGAGCAGTACTTC. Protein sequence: CASSLGAAGVDEQYF.

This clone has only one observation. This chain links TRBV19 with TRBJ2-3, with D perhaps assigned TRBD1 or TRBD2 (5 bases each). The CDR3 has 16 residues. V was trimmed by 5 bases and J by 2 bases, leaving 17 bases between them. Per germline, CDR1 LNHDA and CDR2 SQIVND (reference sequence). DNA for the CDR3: TGTGCCAGTAGTTCCTTCCGGGACCCTACCACAGATACGCAGTATTTT. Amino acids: CASSSFRDPTTDTQYF.

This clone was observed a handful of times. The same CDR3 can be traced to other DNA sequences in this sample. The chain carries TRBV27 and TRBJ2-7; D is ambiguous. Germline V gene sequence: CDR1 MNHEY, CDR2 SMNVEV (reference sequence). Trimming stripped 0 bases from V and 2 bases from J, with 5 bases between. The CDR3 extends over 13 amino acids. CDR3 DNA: TGTGCCAGCAGTTTATCGAAGGCCTACGAGCAGTACTTC. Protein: CASSLSKAYEQYF.

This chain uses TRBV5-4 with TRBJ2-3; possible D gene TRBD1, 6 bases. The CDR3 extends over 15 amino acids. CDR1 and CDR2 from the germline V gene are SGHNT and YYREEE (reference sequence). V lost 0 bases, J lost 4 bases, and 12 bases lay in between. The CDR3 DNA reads TGTGCCAGCAGCTTGGGTGGGGGCCTACCAGATACGCAGTATTTT. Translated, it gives CASSLGGGLPDTQYF.

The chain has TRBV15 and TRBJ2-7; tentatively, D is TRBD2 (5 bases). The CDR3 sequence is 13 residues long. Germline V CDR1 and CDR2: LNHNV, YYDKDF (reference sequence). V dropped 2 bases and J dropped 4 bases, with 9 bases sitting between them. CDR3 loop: CATSRQRLYEQYF. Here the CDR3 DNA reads TGTGCCACCAGCAGACAGAGACTATACGAGCAGTACTTC. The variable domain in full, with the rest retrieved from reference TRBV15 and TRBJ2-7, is DAMVIQNPRYQVTQFGKPVTLSCSQTLNHNVMYWYQQKSSQAPKLLFHYYDKDFNNEADTPDNFQSRRPNTSFCFLDIRSPGLGDTAMYLCATSRQRLYEQYFGPGTRLTVT.

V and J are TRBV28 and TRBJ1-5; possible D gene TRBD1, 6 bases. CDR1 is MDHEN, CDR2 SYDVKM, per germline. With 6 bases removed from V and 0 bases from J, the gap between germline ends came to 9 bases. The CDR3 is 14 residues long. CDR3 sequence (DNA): TGTGCCAGCAGACAGGGATATAGCAATCAGCCCCAGCATTTT. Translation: CASRQGYSNQPQHF.

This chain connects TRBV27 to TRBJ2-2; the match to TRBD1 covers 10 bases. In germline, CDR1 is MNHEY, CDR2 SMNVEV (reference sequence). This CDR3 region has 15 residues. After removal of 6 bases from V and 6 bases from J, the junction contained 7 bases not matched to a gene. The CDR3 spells CASRPIGTGAGELFF. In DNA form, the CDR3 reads TGTGCCAGCAGACCAATCGGGACAGGGGCCGGGGAGCTGTTTTTT.

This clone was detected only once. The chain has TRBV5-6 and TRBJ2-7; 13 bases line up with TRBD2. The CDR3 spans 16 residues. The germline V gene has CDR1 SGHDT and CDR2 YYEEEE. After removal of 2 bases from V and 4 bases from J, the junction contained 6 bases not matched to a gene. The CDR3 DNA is TGTGCCAGCAGCTTCCGGACTAGCGGGAGACGTTACGAGCAGTACTTC. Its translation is CASSFRTSGRRYEQYF.

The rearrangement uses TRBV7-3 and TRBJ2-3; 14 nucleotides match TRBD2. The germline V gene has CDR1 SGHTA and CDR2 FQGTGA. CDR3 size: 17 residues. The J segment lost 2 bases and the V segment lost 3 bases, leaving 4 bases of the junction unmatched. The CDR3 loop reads CASSLGTSGSFTDTQYF. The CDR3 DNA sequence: TGTGCCAGCAGCTTGGGGACTAGCGGGAGTTTCACAGATACGCAGTATTTT.

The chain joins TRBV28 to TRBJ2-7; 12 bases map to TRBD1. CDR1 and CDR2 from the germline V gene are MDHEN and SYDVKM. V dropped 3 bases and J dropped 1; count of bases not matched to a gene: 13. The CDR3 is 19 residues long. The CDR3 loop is CASSLRDRGPSGRSYEQYF. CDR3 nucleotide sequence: TGTGCCAGCAGTTTGCGGGACAGGGGGCCGAGCGGGAGGTCCTACGAGCAGTACTTC.

The CDR3 coding sequence is TGCGCCAGCAGCGGTAGGACTAGCGTCCCCCCGGGCTACAATGAGCAGTTCTTC. The encoded protein is CASSGRTSVPPGYNEQFF. This chain uses TRBV4-1 with TRBJ2-1; 9 nucleotides line up with TRBD2. V lost 5 bases to trimming and J lost 3 bases; unmatched junction nucleotides: 14. Germline assignment: CDR1 MGHRA and CDR2 YSYEKL. CDR3 size: 18 residues.